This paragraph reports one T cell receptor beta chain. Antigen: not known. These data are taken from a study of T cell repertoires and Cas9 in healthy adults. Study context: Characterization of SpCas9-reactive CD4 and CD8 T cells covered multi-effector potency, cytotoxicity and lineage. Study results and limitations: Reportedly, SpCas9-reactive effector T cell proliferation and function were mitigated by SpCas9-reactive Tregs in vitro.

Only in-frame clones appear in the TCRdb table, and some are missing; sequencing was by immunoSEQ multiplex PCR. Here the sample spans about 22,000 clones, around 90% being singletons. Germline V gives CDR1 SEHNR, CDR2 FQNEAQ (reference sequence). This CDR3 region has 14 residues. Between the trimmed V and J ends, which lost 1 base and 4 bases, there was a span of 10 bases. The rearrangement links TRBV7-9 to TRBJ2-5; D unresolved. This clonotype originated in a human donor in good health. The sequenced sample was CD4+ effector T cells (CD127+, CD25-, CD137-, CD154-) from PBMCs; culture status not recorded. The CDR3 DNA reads TGTGCCAGCAGCTTAGGCCCCACCCCAGAGACCCAGTACTTC. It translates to CASSLGPTPETQYF.